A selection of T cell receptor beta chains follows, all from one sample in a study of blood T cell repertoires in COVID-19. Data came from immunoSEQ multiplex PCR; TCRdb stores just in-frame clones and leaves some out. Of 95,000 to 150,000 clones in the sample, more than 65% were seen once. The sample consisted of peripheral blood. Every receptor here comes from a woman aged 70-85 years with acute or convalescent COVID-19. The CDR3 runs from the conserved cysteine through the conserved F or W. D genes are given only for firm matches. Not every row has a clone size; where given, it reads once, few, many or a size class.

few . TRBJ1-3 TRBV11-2 TGTGCCAGCAGCTTATTAACAGGAATCTCTGGAAACACCATATATTTT CASSLLTGISGNTIYF
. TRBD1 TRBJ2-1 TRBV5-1 TGCGCCAGCAGCCTTATTGACGGGACAGCAAATGAGCAGTTCTTC CASSLIDGTANEQFF
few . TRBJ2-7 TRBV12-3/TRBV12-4 TGTGCCAGCAGTTTAGCTACCTCGGGCGAGCAGTACTTC CASSLATSGEQYF
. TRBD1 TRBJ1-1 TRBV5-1 TGCGCCAGCAGAGGAAGACCGGGACAGGGTCCTGAAGCTTTCTTT CASRGRPGQGPEAFF
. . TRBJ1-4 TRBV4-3 TGCGCCAGCAGCCAAGAAGCCACAGGGTCCCAAAAACTGTTTTTT CASSQEATGSQKLFF
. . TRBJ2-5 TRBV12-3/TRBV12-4 TGTGCCAGCAGGAGGGATTTTAAAGAGACCCAGTACTTC CASRRDFKETQYF
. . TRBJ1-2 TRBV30 TGTGCCTGGAGTGATCCCGGGGGGTTCGTTTATGGCTACACCTTC CAWSDPGGFVYGYTF
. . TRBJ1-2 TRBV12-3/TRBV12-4 TGTGCCAGCAGGCCTCCGGGACGGAGGGAGCACACCTTC CASRPPGRREHTF
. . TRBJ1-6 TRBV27 TGTGCCAGCACCCAAAGGGGGGGCAGAAATTCACCCCTCCACTTT CASTQRGGRNSPLHF
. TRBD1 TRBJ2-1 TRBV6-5 TGTGCCAGCAGTTACTCGCTGACAGGGGGTAATGAGCAGTTCTTC CASSYSLTGGNEQFF
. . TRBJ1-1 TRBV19 TGTGCCAGTAGTATAGGTTCAGGGATGAACACTGAAGCTTTCTTT CASSIGSGMNTEAFF
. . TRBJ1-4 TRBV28 TGTGCCAGCAGCTATAATGAAAAACTGTTTTTT CASSYNEKLFF
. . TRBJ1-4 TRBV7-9 TGTGCCAGCAGCCCGAGCGGGGGGAATGAAAAACTGTTTTTT CASSPSGGNEKLFF
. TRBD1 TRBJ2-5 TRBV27 TGTGCCAGCACCCCCGGGACAGGGTCTTTAGAGACCCAGTACTTC CASTPGTGSLETQYF
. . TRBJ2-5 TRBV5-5 TGTGCCAGCAGCCTGCGGACAGACCGCCAAGAGACCCAGTACTTC CASSLRTDRQETQYF
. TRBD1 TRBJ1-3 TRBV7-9 TGTGCCAGCAGCCCTTACAGGGGCACTAGCTCTGGAAACACCATATATTTT CASSPYRGTSSGNTIYF
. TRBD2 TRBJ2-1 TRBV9 TGTGCCAGCAGCGGGGGACTAGCGGCCCAGAATGAGCAGTTCTTC CASSGGLAAQNEQFF
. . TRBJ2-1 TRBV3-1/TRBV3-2 TGTGCCAGCAGCCAAGGGGGGGCCTACAATGAGCAGTTCTTC CASSQGGAYNEQFF
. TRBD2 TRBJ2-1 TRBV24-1 TGTGCCACCAGTGATTTTAGCGGGAGGACGGCTCCGGGTGAGAACAATGAGCAGTTCTTC CATSDFSGRTAPGENNEQFF
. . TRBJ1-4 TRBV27 TGTGCCAGCAGTTTACGTACACGAGGGGAAAAACTGTTTTTT CASSLRTRGEKLFF
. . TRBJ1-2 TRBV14 TGTGCCAGCAGCCCAAAGGCAGGGTTTGGCTACACCTTC CASSPKAGFGYTF
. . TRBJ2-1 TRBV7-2 TGTGCCAGCAGTCGAGTAAATGGTGCCAATGAGCAGTTCTTC CASSRVNGANEQFF
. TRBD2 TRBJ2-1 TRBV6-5 TGTGCCAGCAGTTACTCGGGTGGCGGGGGGGCGAATGAGCAGTTCTTC CASSYSGGGGANEQFF
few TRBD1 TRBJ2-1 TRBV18 TGTGCCAGCTCACCGTATTTAGACACGGGACAGCCGCACAATGAGCAGTTCTTC CASSPYLDTGQPHNEQFF
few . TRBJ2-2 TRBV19 TGTGCCAGTAGTATTAGAGTGAACACCGGGGAGCTGTTTTTT CASSIRVNTGELFF
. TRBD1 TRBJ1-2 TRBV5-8 TGTGCCAGCAGCTTCGATGACAGGGTCTATGGCTACACCTTC CASSFDDRVYGYTF
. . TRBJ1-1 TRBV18 TGTGCCAGCTCGCCCCGGGAACAGACGAACACTGAAGCTTTCTTT CASSPREQTNTEAFF
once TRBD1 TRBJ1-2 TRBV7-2 TGTGCCAGCAGCTCGCCGGGACAGGGAAGTTATGGCTACACCTTC CASSSPGQGSYGYTF
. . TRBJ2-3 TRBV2 TGTGCCAGCAAGCTAGGGGCGCGAGGAACAGATACGCAGTATTTT CASKLGARGTDTQYF
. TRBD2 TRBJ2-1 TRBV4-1 TGCGCCAGCAGCCAAGATCGTCTAGCGGGTGAGCAGTTCTTC CASSQDRLAGEQFF
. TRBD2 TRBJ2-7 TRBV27 TGTGCCAGCAGTTATAGAATAGCGGGACCATACGAGCAGTACTTC CASSYRIAGPYEQYF
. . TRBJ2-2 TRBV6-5 TGTGCCAGCAGTTACTCGACTTACGGGTCCGGGGAGCTGTTTTTT CASSYSTYGSGELFF
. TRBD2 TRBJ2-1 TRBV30 TGTGCCTGGAGTAGACTACGAGCGGGAATCGGCAATGAGCAGTTCTTC CAWSRLRAGIGNEQFF
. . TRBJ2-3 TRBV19 TGTGCCAGTAGTACCGAGGGAGATACGCAGTATTTT CASSTEGDTQYF
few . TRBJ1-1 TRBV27 TGTGCCAGCAGTTCCCGGGAGGCTCACACTGAAGCTTTCTTT CASSSREAHTEAFF
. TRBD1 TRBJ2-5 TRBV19 TGTGCCAGTAGTATAAAACAGGGGAGAGAGACCCAGTACTTC CASSIKQGRETQYF
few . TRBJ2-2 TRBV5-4 TGTGCCAGCACCGCAACAGGGTCGGAGACCGGGGAGCTGTTTTTT CASTATGSETGELFF
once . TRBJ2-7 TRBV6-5 TGTGCCAGCAGTCAGAATGGGGGCCGCGGCGAGCAGTACTTC CASSQNGGRGEQYF
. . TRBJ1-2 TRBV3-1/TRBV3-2 TGTGCCAGCAGCCAAGGGCGGGGGACAGGCTACACCTTC CASSQGRGTGYTF
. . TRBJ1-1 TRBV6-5 TGTGCCTGCCGGAGGGTCCGGAACACTGAAGCTTTCTTT CACRRVRNTEAFF
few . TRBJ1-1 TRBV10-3 TGTGCCATCAGTGAAGGGGGTTACACTGAAGCTTTCTTT CAISEGGYTEAFF
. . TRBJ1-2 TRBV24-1 TGTGCCACCAGTGATTTTGACAATAACTATGGCTACACCTTC CATSDFDNNYGYTF
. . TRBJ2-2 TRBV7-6 TGTGCCAGCAGCTTAACTCTAGGGGGCACCGGGGAGCTGTTTTTT CASSLTLGGTGELFF
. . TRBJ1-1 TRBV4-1 TGCGCCAGCAGCCAATACAGGGCTGGGACTGAAGCTTTCTTT CASSQYRAGTEAFF
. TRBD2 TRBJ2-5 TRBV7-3 TGTGCCAGCAGCTTAATGGCGGGAGGGCACGAGACCCAGTACTTC CASSLMAGGHETQYF
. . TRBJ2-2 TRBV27 TGTGCCAGTAAACAGGGAGATCGAGGCACCGGGGAGCTGTTTTTT CASKQGDRGTGELFF
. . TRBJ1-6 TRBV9 TGTGCCAGCAGCGCCCGAGAAACGGATTCACCCCTCCACTTT CASSARETDSPLHF
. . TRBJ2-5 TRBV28 TGTGCCAGCAGTTCGCTAGTAGAGACCCAGTACTTC CASSSLVETQYF
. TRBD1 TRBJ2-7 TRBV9 TGTGCCAGCAGCCCACGATCGACAGGGACGTACGACGAGCAGTACTTC CASSPRSTGTYDEQYF
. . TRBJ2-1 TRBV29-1 TGCAGCGTTGGGGCCGCCCAATCCTACAATGAGCAGTTCTTC CSVGAAQSYNEQFF
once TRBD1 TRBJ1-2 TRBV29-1 TGCAGCGTTGATGGGGACAGGGTCAATGGCTACACCTTC CSVDGDRVNGYTF
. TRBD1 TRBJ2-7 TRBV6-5 TGTGCCAGCAGGACCAGGGGGTGGGGTGGCGAGCAGTACTTC CASRTRGWGGEQYF
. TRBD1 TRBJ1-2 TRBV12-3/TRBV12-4 TGTGCCAGCACTAGGACAGGGGACGGCTACACCTTC CASTRTGDGYTF
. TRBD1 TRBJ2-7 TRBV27 TGTGCCAGCAGTTTAACATCCAACAGGGGTACCTACGAGCAGTACTTC CASSLTSNRGTYEQYF
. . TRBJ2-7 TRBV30 TGTGCCTGGAGTGTAGACGTCGGAGCCTTCTCCTACGAGCAGTACTTC CAWSVDVGAFSYEQYF